This entry lists 14 T cell receptor beta chains sequenced from one sample in a study of T cells in Graves' hyperthyroidism and ophthalmopathy. Amplified regions were TCR beta CDR3 sequences from RNA transcripts. When the TCR CDR3 underwent first-round RT-PCR, the HTBI primer set was used. TCRdb called the multiplex PCR reads again in MiXCR, with one record for every CDR3 protein. The data hold approximately 630,000 distinct CDR3 sequences, with around 15% observed a single time. Material for sequencing was blood. The receptors derive from a woman under 40 with Graves' hyperthyroidism.

The chain is built from TRBV4-1 and TRBJ1-2, with 9 bases lining up with TRBD1. Germline trimming cut 2 bases from V and 2 bases from J; bases unmatched to any gene: 6. The CDR3 runs to 16 residues. Germline V gene sequence: CDR1 MGHRA, CDR2 YSYEKL. CDR3 loop: CASSQRTGAGNYGYTF. The CDR3, as DNA: TGCGCCAGCAGCCAACGGACAGGGGCTGGGAACTATGGCTACACCTTC.

The sample holds many counts of this clonotype. The rearrangement joins TRBV11-2 to TRBJ2-3; no definite D call. Germline assignment: CDR1 SGHAT and CDR2 FQNNGV. The V end was cut by 8 bases, the J end by 0 bases, with 15 bases between. The CDR3 contains 15 residues. The CDR3, as DNA: TGTGCCAGCCGTGACGGGTCAGCTAGCACAGATACGCAGTATTTT. Its protein is CASRDGSASTDTQYF. Full variable domain (remainder filled in from reference TRBV11-2 and TRBJ2-3): EAGVAQSPRYKIIEKRQSVAFWCNPISGHATLYWYQQILGQGPKLLIQFQNNGVVDDSQLPKDRFSAERLKGVDSTLKIQPAKLEDSAVYLCASRDGSASTDTQYFGPGTRLTVL.

This clonotype was picked up many times. The chain has TRBV28 and TRBJ2-4; D is undetermined. The CDR3 extends over 17 amino acids. V lost 4 bases and J 0 bases, leaving 16 bases between the germline ends. The germline V gene encodes CDR1 MDHEN and CDR2 SYDVKM. CDR3 loop: CASSSLLTRLAKNIQYF. CDR3 nucleotides: TGTGCCAGCAGTTCCTTACTCACGCGGCTAGCCAAAAACATTCAGTACTTC.

This clonotype was detected a few times. J is TRBJ1-3 and V is TRBV5-1; 9 bases line up with TRBD1. Germline trimming cut 2 bases from V and 3 bases from J; bases unmatched to any gene: 6. This CDR3 spans 16 amino acids. Germline-derived CDR1 and CDR2 are SGHRS and YFSETQ. CDR3 loop: CASSFRGTGFGNTIYF. In DNA, the CDR3 is TGCGCCAGCAGCTTTAGGGGGACAGGGTTTGGAAACACCATATATTTT.

This clonotype showed up just a few times. Given a much more abundant clone one base away, this may be a read error. The chain uses TRBV20-1 and TRBJ2-7; 9 bases agree with TRBD2. Germline V gene sequence: CDR1 DFQATT, CDR2 SNEGSKA (reference sequence). The CDR3 runs to 13 residues. J lost 3 bases, V lost 3 bases, and 3 bases had no gene match. CDR3: CSASASGNYEQYF. Here the CDR3 DNA reads TGCAGTGCTAGTGCTAGCGGGAACTACGAGCAGTACTTC.

V gene TRBV27 combines with J gene TRBJ2-1; TRBD1 might be the D (5 bases). This CDR3 comprises 13 residues. V gave up 6 bases and J gave up 5 bases, with 11 bases separating them. From germline, CDR1 is MNHEY and CDR2 SMNVEV (reference sequence). For the CDR3, the DNA is TGTGCCAGCAGCTATGACAGCCACAATGAGCAGTTCTTC. Amino acids: CASSYDSHNEQFF.

At least ten counts were recorded for this clonotype. V is TRBV20-1 and J is TRBJ1-5; D perhaps matches TRBD1 (6 bases). V gave up 0 bases and J gave up 6 bases, with 15 bases separating them. Germline CDR1 is DFQATT and CDR2 is SNEGSKA (reference sequence). The CDR3 is 15 amino acids. This chain's CDR3 is CSARDTARGGQPQHF. In DNA, the CDR3 is TGCAGTGCTAGAGATACGGCCAGGGGAGGTCAGCCCCAGCATTTT.

The table lists this clonotype with many counts. The CDR3 region is CSATRDSSTDTQYF. The CDR3 DNA sequence: TGCAGTGCTACACGGGACAGTAGCACAGATACGCAGTATTTT. This chain joins TRBV20-1 and TRBJ2-3; 7 bases agree with TRBD1. The germline CDR1 and CDR2 sequences are DFQATT and SNEGSKA (reference sequence). Trimming at V came to 4 bases and at J to 0 bases, leaving 4 bases not matched to a gene. This CDR3 is 14 amino acids long.

This clonotype was seen at least ten times. V and J are TRBV3-1 and TRBJ2-7; tentatively, D is TRBD1 (6 bases). Trimming left V 3 bases short and J 0 bases short, with 21 bases between. Germline CDR1 is LGHDT and CDR2 is YNNKEL (reference sequence). CDR3 length: 18 residues. In DNA, the CDR3 is TGTGCCAGCAGCCACTTGAGCCCCTCACAGGGCGGCTCCTACGAGCAGTACTTC. It is translated as CASSHLSPSQGGSYEQYF.

The CDR3 nucleotides read TGCAGTGCTAGAGATCATTGGTCTAGCGAAAACACCGGGGAGCTGTTTTTT. It is translated as CSARDHWSSENTGELFF. The chain combines TRBV20-1 with TRBJ2-2; maybe TRBD2 (6 bases). The CDR3 is made up of 17 amino acids. Trimming stripped 0 bases from V and 2 bases from J, with 16 bases between. Per germline, CDR1 DFQATT and CDR2 SNEGSKA (reference sequence).

The V gene is TRBV11-1, the J gene TRBJ2-1; D call uncertain. Trimming left V 4 bases short and J 9 bases short, with 16 bases between. This CDR3 is 14 amino acids long. Germline values: CDR1 SGHAT, CDR2 FQDESV (reference sequence). CDR3 bases: TGTGCCAGCAGCTCCCGTACGTTGGACGGTGAGCAGTTCTTC. Translated, it gives CASSSRTLDGEQFF. The variable domain in full, completed from reference TRBV11-1 and TRBJ2-1, reads EAEVAQSPRYKITEKSQAVAFWCDPISGHATLYWYRQILGQGPELLVQFQDESVVDDSQLPKDRFSAERLKGVDSTLKIQPAELGDSAMYLCASSSRTLDGEQFFGPGTRLTVL.

This clonotype was counted only a few times. This chain connects TRBV29-1 to TRBJ2-1; 14 positions agree with TRBD2. The CDR3 sequence is 15 residues long. Unmatched junction bases numbered 4, after V lost 3 bases and J lost 6 bases. Germline loops: CDR1 SQVTM, CDR2 ANQGSEA. This CDR3 is CSVETSGRASNEQFF. In DNA, the CDR3 is TGCAGCGTTGAGACTAGCGGGAGGGCCAGCAATGAGCAGTTCTTC.

V usage is TRBV20-1 and J usage is TRBJ2-7; TRBD2 agrees at 7 bases. The J call is doubtful: the DNA matches TRBJ2-1 better. The CDR3 has 17 residues. Germline V gene lookup returns CDR1 DFQATT and CDR2 SNEGSKA (reference sequence). CDR3 DNA sequence: TGCAGTGCTAGAGATTATCGTGGCGGCGGGAGTTACTACGAGCAGTTCTTC. This sequence encodes CSARDYRGGGSYYEQFF.

This clonotype was detected only a few times. The chain recombines TRBV6-1 with TRBJ1-5; D unresolved. Germline V CDR1 and CDR2: MNHNS, SASEGT. The ends were cut back, 8 bases at V and 1 base at J, with 15 bases in the middle. The CDR3 is 15 residues long. The DNA for the CDR3 is TGTGCCAGCTTTAGACATGGGGAAAGCAATCAGCCCCAGCATTTT. This translates into CASFRHGESNQPQHF.